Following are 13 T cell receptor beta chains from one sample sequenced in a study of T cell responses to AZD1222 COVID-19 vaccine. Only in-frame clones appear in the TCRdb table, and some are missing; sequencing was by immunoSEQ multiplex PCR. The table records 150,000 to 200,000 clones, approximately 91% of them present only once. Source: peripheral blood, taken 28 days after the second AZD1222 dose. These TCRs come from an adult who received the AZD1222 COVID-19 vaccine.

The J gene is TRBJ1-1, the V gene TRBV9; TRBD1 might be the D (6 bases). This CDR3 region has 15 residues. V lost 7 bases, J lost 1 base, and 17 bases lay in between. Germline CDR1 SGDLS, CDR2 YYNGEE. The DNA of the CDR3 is TGTGCCAGCGGACGTAGGGGGGACACGAACACTGAAGCTTTCTTT. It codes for CASGRRGDTNTEAFF.

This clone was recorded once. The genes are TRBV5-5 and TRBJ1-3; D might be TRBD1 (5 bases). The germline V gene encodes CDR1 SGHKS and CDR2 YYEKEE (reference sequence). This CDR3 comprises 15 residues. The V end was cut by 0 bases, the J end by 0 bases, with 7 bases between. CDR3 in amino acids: CASSLGGNSGNTIYF. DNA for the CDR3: TGTGCCAGCAGCTTGGGGGGGAACTCTGGAAACACCATATATTTT.

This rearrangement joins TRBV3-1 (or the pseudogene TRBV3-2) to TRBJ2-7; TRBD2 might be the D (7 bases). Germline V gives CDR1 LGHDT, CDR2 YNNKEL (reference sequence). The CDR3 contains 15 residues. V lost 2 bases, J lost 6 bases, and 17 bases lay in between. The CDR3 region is CASSQSWGGPGEQYF. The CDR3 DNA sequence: TGTGCCAGCAGCCAAAGTTGGGGGGGCCCGGGCGAGCAGTACTTC.

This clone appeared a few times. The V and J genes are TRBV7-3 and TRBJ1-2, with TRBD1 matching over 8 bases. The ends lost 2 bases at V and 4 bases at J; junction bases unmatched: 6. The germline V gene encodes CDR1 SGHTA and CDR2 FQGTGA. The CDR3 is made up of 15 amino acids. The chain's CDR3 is CASSLGGQGGYGYTF. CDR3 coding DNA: TGTGCCAGCAGCTTAGGAGGACAGGGAGGCTATGGCTACACCTTC.

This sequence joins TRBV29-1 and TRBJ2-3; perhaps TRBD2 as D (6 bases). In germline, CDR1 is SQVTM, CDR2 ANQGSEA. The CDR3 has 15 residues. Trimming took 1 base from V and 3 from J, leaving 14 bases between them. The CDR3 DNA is TGCAGCGTTGAAGTCCTGGCGGGAAGAACAGATACGCAGTATTTT. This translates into CSVEVLAGRTDTQYF.

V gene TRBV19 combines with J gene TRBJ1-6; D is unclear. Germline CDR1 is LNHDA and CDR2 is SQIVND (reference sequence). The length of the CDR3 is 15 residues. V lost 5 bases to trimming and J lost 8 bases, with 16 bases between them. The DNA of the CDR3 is TGTGCCAGTAGTTTCTCCTCGACTTGGGATTCACCCCTCCACTTT. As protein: CASSFSSTWDSPLHF.

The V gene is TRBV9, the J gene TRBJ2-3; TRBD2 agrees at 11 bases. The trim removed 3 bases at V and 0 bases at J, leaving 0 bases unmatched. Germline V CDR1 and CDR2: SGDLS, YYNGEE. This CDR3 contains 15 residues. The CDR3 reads CASSGTSGSTDTQYF. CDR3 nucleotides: TGTGCCAGCAGCGGGACTAGCGGGAGCACAGATACGCAGTATTTT. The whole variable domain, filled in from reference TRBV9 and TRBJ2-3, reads DSGVTQTPKHLITATGQRVTLRCSPRSGDLSVYWYQQSLDQGLQFLIQYYNGEERAKGNILERFSAQQFPDLHSELNLSSLELGDSALYFCASSGTSGSTDTQYFGPGTRLTVL.

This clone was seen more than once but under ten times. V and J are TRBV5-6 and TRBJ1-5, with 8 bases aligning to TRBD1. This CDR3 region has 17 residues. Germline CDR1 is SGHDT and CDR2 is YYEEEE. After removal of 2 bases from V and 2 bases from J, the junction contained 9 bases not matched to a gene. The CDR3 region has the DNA TGTGCCAGCAGCTTCTGGACAGGGCGTTTGGGCAATCAGCCCCAGCATTTT. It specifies CASSFWTGRLGNQPQHF.

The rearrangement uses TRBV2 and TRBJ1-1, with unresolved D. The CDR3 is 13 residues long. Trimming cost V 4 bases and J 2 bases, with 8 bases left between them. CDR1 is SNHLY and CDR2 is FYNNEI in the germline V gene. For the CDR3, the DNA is TGTGCCAGCAGTGTACAACCTAACACTGAAGCTTTCTTT. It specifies CASSVQPNTEAFF.

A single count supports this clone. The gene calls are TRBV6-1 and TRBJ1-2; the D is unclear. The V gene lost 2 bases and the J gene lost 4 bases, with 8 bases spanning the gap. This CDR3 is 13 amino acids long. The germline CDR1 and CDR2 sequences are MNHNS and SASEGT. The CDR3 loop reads CASSERHGYGYTF. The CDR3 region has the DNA TGTGCCAGCAGTGAAAGGCACGGCTATGGCTACACCTTC.

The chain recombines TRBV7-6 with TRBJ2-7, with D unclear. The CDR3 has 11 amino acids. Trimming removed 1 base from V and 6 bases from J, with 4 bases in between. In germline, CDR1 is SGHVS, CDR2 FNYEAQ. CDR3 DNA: TGTGCCAGCAGCTTAGTGGGCGAGCAGTACTTC. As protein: CASSLVGEQYF.

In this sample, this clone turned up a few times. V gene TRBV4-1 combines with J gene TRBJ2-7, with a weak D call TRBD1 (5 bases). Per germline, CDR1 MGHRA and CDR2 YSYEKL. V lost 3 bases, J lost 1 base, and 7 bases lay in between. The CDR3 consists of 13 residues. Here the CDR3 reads CASSQTESYEQYF. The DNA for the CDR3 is TGCGCCAGCAGCCAGACAGAATCCTACGAGCAGTACTTC.

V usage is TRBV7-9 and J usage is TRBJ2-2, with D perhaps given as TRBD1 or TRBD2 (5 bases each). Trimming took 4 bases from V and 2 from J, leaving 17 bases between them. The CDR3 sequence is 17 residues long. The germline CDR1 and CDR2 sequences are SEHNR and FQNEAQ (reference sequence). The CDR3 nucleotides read TGTGCCAGCAGCTCACTTGGGGGTCCCATCAACACCGGGGAGCTGTTTTTT. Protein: CASSSLGGPINTGELFF.